The table lists the clone carrying this T cell receptor (beta chain) with a few counts. This sample was taken from a study of blood T cells in healthy people across ages. The V end was cut by 1 base, the J end by 5 bases, with 12 bases between. The V gene's germline CDR1 is LGHDT and CDR2 YNNKEL (reference sequence). This CDR3 is 14 amino acids long. The authors ran a second PCR of about 6 to 11 cycles using a sample-barcoded 5' primer and a J-beta primer mix. Each cDNA molecule was tagged by a template-switch adaptor with 12 random nucleotides. Sequencing yielded, for each sample, at least 3 million paired-end reads carrying CDR3. One entry per CDR3 protein results from TCRdb running MiXCR on the 5' RACE reads. The sample shows about 780,000 distinct CDR3 sequences, under 80% of them seen only once. In terms of origin and age, donors were healthy Caucasian individuals from Russia aged roughly 6 to 95. Each sample gave at least 6 million isolated PBMCs.

The sequence was obtained from a man aged 25-45 years in good health. The chain carries TRBV3-1 and TRBJ2-7; the D gene could be TRBD1 or TRBD2 (5 bases each). The specimen sequenced was blood. In DNA form, the CDR3 reads TGTGCCAGCAGCCAAGTGACGGGGCTCCACGAGCAGTACTTC. Amino acids: CASSQVTGLHEQYF.